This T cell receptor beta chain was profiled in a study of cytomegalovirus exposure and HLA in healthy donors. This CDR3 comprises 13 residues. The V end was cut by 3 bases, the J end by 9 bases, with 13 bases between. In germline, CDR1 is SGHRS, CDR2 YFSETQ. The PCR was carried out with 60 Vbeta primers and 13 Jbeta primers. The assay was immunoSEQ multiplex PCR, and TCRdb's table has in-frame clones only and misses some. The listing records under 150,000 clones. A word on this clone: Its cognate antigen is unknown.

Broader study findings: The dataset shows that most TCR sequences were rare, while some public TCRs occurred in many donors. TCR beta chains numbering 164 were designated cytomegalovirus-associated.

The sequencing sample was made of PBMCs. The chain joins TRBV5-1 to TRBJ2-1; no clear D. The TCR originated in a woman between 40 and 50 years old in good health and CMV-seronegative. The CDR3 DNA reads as TGCGCCAGCAGCTCCGACATGGAAGGTGAGCAGTTCTTC. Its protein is CASSSDMEGEQFF.